This record concerns one TCR beta chain sequence. At one boundary the junction diverges from the germline segment, which might be a read error. This sample is part of a study of early T cells in non-severe SARS-CoV-2 infection. CDR3 length equals 13 residues. The germline V gene encodes CDR1 SQVTM and CDR2 ANQGSEA. TCRdb fed the 5' RACE reads into MiXCR, producing one record per CDR3 protein. Here the sample spans roughly 41,000 distinct CDR3 sequences, roughly 5% being singletons. The sequenced material came from whole blood. This chain uses TRBV29-1 with TRBJ1-4, with D tentatively TRBD1 (5 bases). The source is an adult who was a healthcare worker with PCR-confirmed SARS-CoV-2 infection or an uninfected control (not recorded which). As DNA, the CDR3 is TGCAGCACAGCTAAGGGGCGCAATGGAAAACTGTTTTTT. It specifies CSTAKGRNGKLFF.